This T cell receptor beta chain comes out of a study of blood T cell repertoires in COVID-19. As for the study in general: The United States, Italy and Spain were the sources of the acute and convalescent COVID-19 samples. PBMCs, B-cell-depleted T cells, or T cells were the source of the cDNA or gDNA that made up the material.

Germline values: CDR1 MNHEY, CDR2 SMNVEV (reference sequence). V lost 1 base and J 2 bases, leaving 17 bases between the germline ends. The CDR3 spans 18 residues. In the original workflow: Quantification of nucleated cells was approximated via reference gene primer amplification. The repertoire was sequenced with immunoSEQ multiplex PCR; TCRdb's copy has only in-frame clones and lacks some. That table is the source of V, J and clone size, and D and trimming were worked out from the DNA. The repertoire holds approximately 390,000 clones, with 85% to 90% as singletons. Material for sequencing was peripheral blood. The chain employs TRBV27 and TRBJ1-4; D is ambiguous. The TCR comes from a man younger than 35 with active or convalescent COVID-19. CDR3 in amino acids: CASSLYPPGVRTNEKLFF. The CDR3 DNA reads as TGTGCCAGCAGTTTATACCCGCCCGGGGTCCGGACTAATGAAAAACTGTTTTTT. Supplemented by reference TRBV27 and TRBJ1-4, the full variable domain reads EAQVTQNPRYLITVTGKKLTVTCSQNMNHEYMSWYRQDPGLGLRQIYYSMNVEVTDKGDVPEGYKVSRKEKRNFPLILESPSPNQTSLYFCASSLYPPGVRTNEKLFFGSGTQLSVL.